This T cell receptor (beta chain) was documented in a study of CD8 T cells in ankylosing spondylitis. In regard to this clonotype: What it recognizes is unknown.

TCRdb analysed the 5' RACE reads with MiXCR anew, one entry per CDR3 protein. The sample lists around 890,000 distinct CDR3 sequences, around 11% seen once, with about 0.5% in the top ten. This CDR3 contains 11 residues. Germline V gives CDR1 MNHEY, CDR2 SVGAGI. Trimming shortened V by 4 bases and J by 7 bases, and 7 bases separated the two germline ends. Study-level findings and limits: The study identified a TCR beta motif of several highly homologous variants that appeared characteristic of ankylosing spondylitis blood.

Sequences were obtained from blood, either unsorted or a sorted T cell fraction (not recorded which). The V call is TRBV6-5, the J call TRBJ1-1; D is unclear. The receptor's source is a male donor with ankylosing spondylitis. In nucleotides, the CDR3 is TGTGCCAGCAGTTCCAACTTTGAAGCTTTCTTT. Its protein is CASSSNFEAFF.